These T cell receptor beta chains were read from a single sample in a study of blood T cell repertoires in COVID-19. Only in-frame clones appear in the TCRdb table, and some are missing; sequencing was by immunoSEQ multiplex PCR. This sample has over 200,000 clones, with around 90% found just once. The sequenced sample consisted of peripheral blood. These receptor sequences come from a man under 40 with COVID-19, enrolled during active disease. The CDR3 runs from the conserved cysteine through the conserved F or W. A D gene is named only where the DNA matches it firmly. Only some rows state a clone size, as once, few, many or a class for expanded clones.

cdr3_nt,cdr3_aa,clone_size,v_call,j_call,d_call
TGTGCCAGCAGCAAACCGGGACTAGCGGGAGTAGAGACCCAGTACTTC,CASSKPGLAGVETQYF,-,TRBV28,TRBJ2-5,TRBD2
TGTGCCAGCAGTGCAAGACAGGGCTACTATGGCTACACCTTC,CASSARQGYYGYTF,-,TRBV27,TRBJ1-2,TRBD1
TGTGCCAGCAGGCGGGTGAATCCCGGGGAGCTGTTTTTT,CASRRVNPGELFF,-,TRBV6-5,TRBJ2-2,-
TGTGCCACCAGTGATTCAACTAGCGGGGGGGCCTACAATGAGCAGTTCTTC,CATSDSTSGGAYNEQFF,-,TRBV24-1,TRBJ2-1,TRBD2
TGCGCCAGCAGCTCAGGGACAGGGTTATTAGTAGATGAGCAGTTCTTC,CASSSGTGLLVDEQFF,-,TRBV5-1,TRBJ2-1,TRBD1
TGTGCCAGCATACCTACTGGGACAGTGAACACTGAAGCTTTCTTT,CASIPTGTVNTEAFF,-,TRBV7-8,TRBJ1-1,TRBD1
TGCGCCAGCAGCCCGTCCCGGGACAGGGGACCGAACACTGAAGCTTTCTTT,CASSPSRDRGPNTEAFF,-,TRBV5-1,TRBJ1-1,TRBD1
TGTGCCAGCAGCCGCCTTGAGGGTAACGAGCAGTACTTC,CASSRLEGNEQYF,-,TRBV3-1/TRBV3-2,TRBJ2-7,-
TGTGCCAGCAGTTACAGGGACCCAACCACTGAAGCTTTCTTT,CASSYRDPTTEAFF,-,TRBV7-2,TRBJ1-1,-
TGTGCCAGCAGCCGGGAAAGGGGGACGTATAATTCACCCCTCCACTTT,CASSRERGTYNSPLHF,-,TRBV14,TRBJ1-6,-
TGTGCCAGCAGCCGACAGGGGGCATATCAGCCCCAGCATTTT,CASSRQGAYQPQHF,once,TRBV3-1/TRBV3-2,TRBJ1-5,TRBD1
TGTGCCAGCACCCCATTCCCCACAGCCAGGGGCACAGATACGCAGTATTTT,CASTPFPTARGTDTQYF,-,TRBV28,TRBJ2-3,-
TGTGCCACCAGCAGGGCTCGAGTACTGCCCGGGACTAGCGGCTACGAGCAGTACTTC,CATSRARVLPGTSGYEQYF,-,TRBV15,TRBJ2-7,TRBD2
TGTGCCAGCAGCCGACATAACTATGGCTACACCTTC,CASSRHNYGYTF,-,TRBV6-6,TRBJ1-2,-
TGTGCCTCCTCCAGGGGACAGGGCACAGATACGCAGTATTTT,CASSRGQGTDTQYF,-,TRBV30,TRBJ2-3,TRBD1
TGTGCCAGCATCAGGGGCGCTGAAGCTTTCTTT,CASIRGAEAFF,-,TRBV6-5,TRBJ1-1,-
TGTGCCAGCAGTTACTCGAGACAGCTTAGCAATCAGCCCCAGCATTTT,CASSYSRQLSNQPQHF,once,TRBV6-2/TRBV6-3,TRBJ1-5,-
TGTGCCAGCAGTGAATTAGGACAGGCATCCGCCTACGAGCAGTACTTC,CASSELGQASAYEQYF,-,TRBV25-1,TRBJ2-7,TRBD1
TGCGCCAGCAGCCCCGGACAGGGTCTTGTAGGGCAGTACTTC,CASSPGQGLVGQYF,few,TRBV5-1,TRBJ2-7,TRBD1
TGTGCCAGCTCACCAACGGCCAGGGGGAAGGATCAGCCCCAGCATTTT,CASSPTARGKDQPQHF,-,TRBV18,TRBJ1-5,TRBD1
TGTGCCAGCAGCTTACGGGGGGCATTGGAGCTGTTTTTT,CASSLRGALELFF,once,TRBV11-3,TRBJ2-2,-
TGTGCCAGCAGAATGGGACAGCCAGGGGGGCAGTTCTTC,CASRMGQPGGQFF,-,TRBV12-3/TRBV12-4,TRBJ2-1,TRBD1
TGTGCCAGTAGTAAATGGGACAGCTCCTACAATGAGCAGTTCTTC,CASSKWDSSYNEQFF,-,TRBV19,TRBJ2-1,TRBD1
TGTGCCAGCAGTACAGGGGGGGGCGGGGAGCTGTTTTTT,CASSTGGGGELFF,-,TRBV6-5,TRBJ2-2,-
TGTGCCAGCAGCTTACAGGAGAACACTGAAGCTTTCTTT,CASSLQENTEAFF,-,TRBV5-6,TRBJ1-1,-
TGTGCCAGCAGGTACGGACAAATACTCAATCAGCCCCAGCATTTT,CASRYGQILNQPQHF,-,TRBV6-5,TRBJ1-5,-
TGTGCCAGCAGTTACTTAGCAGGGGGCGCGGGCACTGAAGCTTTCTTT,CASSYLAGGAGTEAFF,-,TRBV6-5,TRBJ1-1,TRBD1
TGTGCCAGCAGCTTAGGCGGGGAGGCGCCCGGGGTGGAGACCCAGTACTTC,CASSLGGEAPGVETQYF,-,TRBV7-8,TRBJ2-5,-
TGTGCCAGCAGTTACTCGGGAGACTCTGGAAACACCATATATTTT,CASSYSGDSGNTIYF,-,TRBV6-5,TRBJ1-3,-
TGTGCCAGCTCAGGCGGGACTAGCGGTTCCTACAATGAGCAGTTCTTC,CASSGGTSGSYNEQFF,-,TRBV18,TRBJ2-1,TRBD2
TGTGCCAGCAGCCCGGGGCGGGGGGCCGAAGAGACCCAGTACTTC,CASSPGRGAEETQYF,few,TRBV5-6,TRBJ2-5,TRBD2
TGCGCCAGCAGGGATAACAGGGGCGGCTACACCTTC,CASRDNRGGYTF,-,TRBV5-1,TRBJ1-2,TRBD1
TGCAGCGTTGCAGGGGCCGAAGCTTATGGCTACACCTTC,CSVAGAEAYGYTF,few,TRBV29-1,TRBJ1-2,-
TGCGCCAGCAGCCAAGGATCCCCGGGTGGCTACACCTTC,CASSQGSPGGYTF,-,TRBV4-1,TRBJ1-2,-
TGTGCCAGTAGTCCTACTAGCGCCAGTCGTTACGAGCAGTACTTC,CASSPTSASRYEQYF,-,TRBV19,TRBJ2-7,TRBD2
TGTGCCAGTCTCACAGGGGGCGCCCATGGCTATGGCTACACCTTC,CASLTGGAHGYGYTF,-,TRBV6-5,TRBJ1-2,TRBD1
TGTGCCAGCAGCTTTTCCACAGCGAACACTGAAGCTTTCTTT,CASSFSTANTEAFF,few,TRBV7-3,TRBJ1-1,-
TGCAGCGTTGAAGACGGGGGAGAGTGGGGCTACACCTTC,CSVEDGGEWGYTF,-,TRBV29-1,TRBJ1-2,-
TGTGCCAGCAGTTACTCGATAAGGGCAGGGACTGAAGCTTTCTTT,CASSYSIRAGTEAFF,-,TRBV6-5,TRBJ1-1,-
TGTGCCAGCAGTTACATCAGGGATCCGGAATATGGCTACACCTTC,CASSYIRDPEYGYTF,once,TRBV6-5,TRBJ1-2,-
TGTGCCAGCAGCGTCGGATCCCAGGGTTACACTGAAGCTTTCTTT,CASSVGSQGYTEAFF,once,TRBV9,TRBJ1-1,-
TGCAGTGCCCGCGGAGAAAATGAGCAGTTCTTC,CSARGENEQFF,-,TRBV20-1,TRBJ2-1,-
TGCGCCAGCAGCATGACAGGTTACCCCCGGGAGACCCAGTACTTC,CASSMTGYPRETQYF,-,TRBV5-1,TRBJ2-5,-
TGCGCCAGCAGCTCACAGGGGTTCGGTTCTCCCTACGAGCAGTACTTC,CASSSQGFGSPYEQYF,-,TRBV4-3,TRBJ2-7,TRBD1
TGTGCCAGCAGTTACGGCTTTAACCCCAGGGTCGCTGAAGCTTTCTTT,CASSYGFNPRVAEAFF,-,TRBV6-5,TRBJ1-1,-
TGTGCCAGCAGCGTAGCTAGCGGGGGGGTCTCCTACAATGAGCAGTTCTTC,CASSVASGGVSYNEQFF,-,TRBV9,TRBJ2-1,TRBD2
TGCGCCAGCAGCCCGAGGCCGGGACAGGGGGATCTAGCCAAAAACATTCAGTACTTC,CASSPRPGQGDLAKNIQYF,-,TRBV5-1,TRBJ2-4,TRBD1
TGTGCCAGCAAACCGACCGGGACAGGGGACCACGAGCAGTACTTC,CASKPTGTGDHEQYF,-,TRBV6-5,TRBJ2-7,TRBD1
TGTGCCAGCAGCCCTCATACCGGGACAGGGGGGTCTGAAGCTTTCTTT,CASSPHTGTGGSEAFF,-,TRBV5-6,TRBJ1-1,TRBD1
TGTGCCAGCTCACCTAGACAGGATATGAATTCACCCCTCCACTTT,CASSPRQDMNSPLHF,-,TRBV18,TRBJ1-6,-
TGTGCCAGTAGTCTACAGTCTGCAACTAATGAAAAACTGTTTTTT,CASSLQSATNEKLFF,-,TRBV19,TRBJ1-4,-
TGTGCCAGCAGCGTCAGGGGCGCTAACTATGGCTACACCTTC,CASSVRGANYGYTF,-,TRBV11-3,TRBJ1-2,-